This T cell receptor (beta chain) stems from a study of CD8+ T cells in alopecia areata. This clone was picked up one time. This CDR3 spans 15 amino acids. Germline V gene data show CDR1 as SQVTM and CDR2 as ANQGSEA. With V trimmed by 5 bases and J by 2 bases, 6 bases remained unmatched. RNA extraction was followed by reverse transcription into cDNA, which acted as the sequencing template. Profiling relied on immunoSEQ multiplex PCR, and the TCRdb table lists in-frame clones only, not all of them. Counted here are over 150,000 clones, roughly 65% occurring once; the ten biggest clones make up around 1.6%.

The sample here was CD4+ T cells sorted from blood, taken at week 0. This TCR derives from a human donor with alopecia areata. This rearrangement joins TRBV29-1 to TRBJ2-5, with 12 bases that match TRBD2. The CDR3 here is CSVTRLAGDQETQYF. Written as DNA, the CDR3 is TGCAGCGTTACGAGACTAGCGGGGGATCAAGAGACCCAGTACTTC.